Described below is a single T cell receptor (beta chain) sequence and its context. Antigen specificity is unknown. This entry belongs to a study of T cells after yellow fever vaccination. Notes on the study in general: Booster sampling recovered most clones from primary vaccination (approximately 97% CD4, just over 85% CD8). Researchers cautioned that FACS-sorted repertoires could harbor abundant clonotypes contaminating from the bulk population.

UMIs and a universal primer site were added when TCR cDNA was made by 5'RACE template switching. MiXCR was run by TCRdb on the 5' RACE reads, yielding one entry per CDR3 protein. The repertoire includes 450,000 to 650,000 distinct CDR3 sequences, 21% of them detected once, and around 17% sits in the top ten. Per the germline V gene, CDR1 is LGHNA and CDR2 is YNFKEQ. The V gene lost 1 base and the J gene lost 9 bases, with 16 bases spanning the gap. The CDR3 covers 15 residues. The sequencing used PBMCs, collected more than 20 days after the first yellow fever vaccination. The origin of this receptor is a man younger than 35 who received the YFV17D yellow fever vaccine. The rearrangement joins TRBV4-2 to TRBJ1-5; D is possibly TRBD1 (6 bases). The CDR3, as DNA: TGTGCCAGCAGCCAAGCGGGGGGCGGGGAATGGCCCCAGCATTTT. Protein: CASSQAGGGEWPQHF.